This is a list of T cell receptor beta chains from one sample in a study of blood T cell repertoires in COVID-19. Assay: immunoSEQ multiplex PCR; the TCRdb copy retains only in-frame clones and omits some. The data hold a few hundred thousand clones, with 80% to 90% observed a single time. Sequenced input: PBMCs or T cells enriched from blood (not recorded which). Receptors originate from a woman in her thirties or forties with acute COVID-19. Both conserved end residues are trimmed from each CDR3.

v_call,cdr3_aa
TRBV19,ASSPYGPSGRANNEQF
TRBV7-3,ASSLGGVNEKLF
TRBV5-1,ASSGTVLGADTQY
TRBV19,ASSIAGGLQETQY
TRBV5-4,ASSPGTGLTEAF
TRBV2,ASSITIPGQGSYEQY
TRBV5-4,ASSHGGVGTLYGYT
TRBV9,ASSRAVRDEAF
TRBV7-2,ASTSGYREQF
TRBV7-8,ASSFSVNTEAF
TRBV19,ASSVTGTSGRETQY